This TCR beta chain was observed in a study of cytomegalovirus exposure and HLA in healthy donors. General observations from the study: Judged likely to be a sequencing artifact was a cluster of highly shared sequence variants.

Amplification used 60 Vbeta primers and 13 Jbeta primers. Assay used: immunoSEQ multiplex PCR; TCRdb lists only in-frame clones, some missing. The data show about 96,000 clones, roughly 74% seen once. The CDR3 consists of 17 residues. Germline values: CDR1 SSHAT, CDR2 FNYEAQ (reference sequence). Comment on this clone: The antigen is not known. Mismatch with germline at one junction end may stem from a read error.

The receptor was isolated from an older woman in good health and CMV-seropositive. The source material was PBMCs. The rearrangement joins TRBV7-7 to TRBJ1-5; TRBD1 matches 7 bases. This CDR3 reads CASIAPGQEGSNQPQHF. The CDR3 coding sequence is TGTGCTAGCATAGCCCCAGGACAGGAGGGAAGCAATCAGCCCCAGCATTTT.